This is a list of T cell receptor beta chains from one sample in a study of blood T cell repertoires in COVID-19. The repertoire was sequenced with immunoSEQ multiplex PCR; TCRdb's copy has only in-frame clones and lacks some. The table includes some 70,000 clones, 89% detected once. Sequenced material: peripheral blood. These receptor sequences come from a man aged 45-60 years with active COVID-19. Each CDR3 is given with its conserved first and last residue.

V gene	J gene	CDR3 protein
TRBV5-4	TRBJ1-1	CASSIGSLIEVAFF
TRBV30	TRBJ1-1	CAWSKGLGTEAFF
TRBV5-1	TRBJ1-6	CASSAAEGTAPLHF
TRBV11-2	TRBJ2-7	CASSLGQGTYEQYF
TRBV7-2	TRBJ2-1	CASSLARGVEQFF
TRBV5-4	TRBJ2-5	CASSLGGGYQETQYF
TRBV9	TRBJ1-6	CASSVGLTDSPLHF
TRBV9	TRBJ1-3	CASSLSDRVENTIYF
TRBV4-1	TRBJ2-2	CASSHRTGGKTGELFF
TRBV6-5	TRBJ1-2	CASSYGGGSMRGYTF
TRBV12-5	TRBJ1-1	CASGLVGAGGANTEAFF
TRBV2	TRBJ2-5	CASSSPADRVPEGGKETQYF
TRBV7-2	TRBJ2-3	CASSAGTGNRIDTQYF
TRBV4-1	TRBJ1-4	CASSQEVPKIGVRNEKLFF
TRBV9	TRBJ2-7	CASTIGGDPYEQYF
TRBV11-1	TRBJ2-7	CASSPGFGGYEQYF
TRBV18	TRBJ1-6	CASSAGQGVSPLHF
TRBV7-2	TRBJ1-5	CASSSGQGNQPQHF
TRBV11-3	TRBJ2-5	CASTPRLAQYF
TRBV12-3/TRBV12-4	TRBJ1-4	CASSVFNEKLFF
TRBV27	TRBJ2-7	CASSGRDRGLVSYEQYF
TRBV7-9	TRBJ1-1	CASSSRTEAFF
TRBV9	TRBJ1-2	CASSARTGVSGYTF
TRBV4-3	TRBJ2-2	CASSRDRSSTGELFF
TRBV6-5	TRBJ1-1	CASTTGEITEAFF
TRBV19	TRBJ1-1	CASSRSTGVRTEAFF